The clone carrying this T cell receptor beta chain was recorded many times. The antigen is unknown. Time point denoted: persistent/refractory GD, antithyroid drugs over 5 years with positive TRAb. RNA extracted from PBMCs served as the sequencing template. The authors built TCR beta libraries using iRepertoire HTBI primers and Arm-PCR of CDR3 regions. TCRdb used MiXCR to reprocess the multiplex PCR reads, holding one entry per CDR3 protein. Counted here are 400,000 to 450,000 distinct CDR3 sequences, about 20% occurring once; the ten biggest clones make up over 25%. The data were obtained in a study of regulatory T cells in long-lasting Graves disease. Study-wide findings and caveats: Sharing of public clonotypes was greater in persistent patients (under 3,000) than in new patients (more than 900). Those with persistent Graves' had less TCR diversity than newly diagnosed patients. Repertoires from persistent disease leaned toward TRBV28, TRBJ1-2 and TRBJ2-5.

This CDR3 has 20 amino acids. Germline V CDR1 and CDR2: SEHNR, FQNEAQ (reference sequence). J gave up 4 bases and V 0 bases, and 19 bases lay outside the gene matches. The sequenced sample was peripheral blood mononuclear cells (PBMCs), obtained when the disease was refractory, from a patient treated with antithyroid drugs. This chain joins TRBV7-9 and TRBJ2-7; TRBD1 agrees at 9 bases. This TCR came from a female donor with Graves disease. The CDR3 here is CASSLAPRSLPGQGRYEQYF. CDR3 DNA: TGTGCCAGCAGCTTAGCGCCGCGAAGCTTACCGGGACAGGGACGTTACGAGCAGTACTTC.